The clone carrying this T cell receptor (beta chain) is a singleton in its sample. Membership in each cohort depended on participant-reported clinical history. This CDR3 spans 15 amino acids. Trimming shortened V by 5 bases and J by 2 bases, and 16 bases separated the two germline ends. CDR1 is SGHTA, CDR2 FQGNSA, per germline. TCRdb's table, derived via immunoSEQ multiplex PCR, lists solely in-frame clones and lacks some. The data hold around 300,000 clones, with about nine tenths observed a single time. The data are from a study of blood T cell repertoires in COVID-19. Looking at the study overall: COVID-19 samples collected from the United States, Italy and Spain covered acute and convalescent phases.

The chain combines TRBV7-2 with TRBJ2-7; D possibly corresponds to TRBD2 (6 bases). Sample: PBMCs or T cells enriched from blood (not recorded which). The receptor's source is a woman aged 45-65 years who had recovered from COVID-19. CDR3 protein: CASSPNPGLPYEQYF. The CDR3 nucleotides are TGTGCCAGCAGCCCCAACCCGGGACTCCCCTACGAGCAGTACTTC.